The source of this T cell receptor beta chain is a study of T-cell reconstitution after alpha-beta-depleted transplantation in children. The library targeted TCRbeta and was prepared with unique molecular identifiers. TCRdb reprocessed the PCR reads via MiXCR and lists one record per CDR3 protein. This sample carries over 200,000 distinct CDR3 sequences, around 10% of them seen once, and the ten largest clones take 5.5% to 8%. This clonotype showed up many times. J lost 2 bases, V lost 6 bases, and 1 base had no gene match. CDR3 length: 13 amino acids. V gene TRBV12-3 or TRBV12-4 combines with J gene TRBJ1-5, with 7 bases fitting TRBD1. The TCR originated in a human donor who donated a stem cell graft to a child with acute lymphoblastic leukemia. The sample here was PBMCs from the stem cell graft donor, taken from the stem cell graft. CDR3 region: CASSDRGNQPQHF. CDR3 nucleotides: TGTGCCAGCAGCGACAGGGGCAATCAGCCCCAGCATTTT.